The 15 T cell receptor beta chains reported below all come from one sample, sequenced in a study of blood T cell repertoires in COVID-19. The table came from immunoSEQ multiplex PCR; TCRdb's copy has only in-frame clones and leaves some out. The sample has some 350,000 clones, around 87% seen once. The sample taken for sequencing was peripheral blood. Receptor source: a human donor in a cohort sampled during active COVID-19.

A remark on this clone: One end of the junction fails to match germline, which may point to a read error. The chain has TRBV4-1 and TRBJ2-3, with D perhaps TRBD2 (5 bases). This CDR3 is 14 amino acids long. In germline, CDR1 is MGHRA, CDR2 YSYEKL. Here the CDR3 DNA reads TGCGCCAGCAGCCAACCCGCTAGCAGAGATACGCAGTATTTT. Translated, it gives CASSQPASRDTQYF.

This clone was found once. The V and J genes are TRBV2 and TRBJ2-3, with D maybe TRBD2 (5 bases). V was pared by 6 bases and J by 8 bases, with 15 bases between. Germline lookup yields CDR1 SNHLY and CDR2 FYNNEI. The length of the CDR3 is 13 residues. The CDR3 here is CASRKLAGPTQYF. The DNA of the CDR3 is TGTGCCAGCAGGAAGCTAGCAGGTCCTACGCAGTATTTT.

This chain links TRBV2 with TRBJ1-2, with D uncertain. Trimming left V 4 bases short and J 0 bases short, with 6 bases between. The CDR3 totals 13 residues. CDR1 is SNHLY and CDR2 is FYNNEI in the germline V gene. In nucleotides, the CDR3 is TGTGCCAGCAGTGGGCCAGCTAACTATGGCTACACCTTC. It translates to CASSGPANYGYTF.

The genes are TRBV3-1 (or the pseudogene TRBV3-2) and TRBJ2-4; the D gene is possibly TRBD1 (6 bases). CDR3 length equals 14 residues. Germline loops: CDR1 LGHDT, CDR2 YNNKEL (reference sequence). V gave up 1 base and J gave up 7 bases, with 11 bases separating them. In nucleotides, the CDR3 is TGTGCCAGCAGCCAAGGAGGGGGTGGGAACATTCAGTACTTC. This encodes CASSQGGGGNIQYF.

The chain joins TRBV15 to TRBJ1-5; D unclear. Germline lookup yields CDR1 LNHNV and CDR2 YYDKDF (reference sequence). V was clipped by 0 bases and J by 6 bases, with 12 bases between them. The CDR3 loop spans 15 amino acids. The CDR3 loop is CATSRDRGFSQPQHF. DNA for the CDR3: TGTGCCACCAGCAGAGATAGAGGGTTCTCTCAGCCCCAGCATTTT.

The V call is TRBV10-1, the J call TRBJ1-1; D perhaps matches TRBD1 (6 bases). V dropped 6 bases and J dropped 2 bases, with 22 bases sitting between them. Germline values: CDR1 WNHNN, CDR2 SYGVQD (reference sequence). The CDR3 contains 17 residues. The CDR3 reads CASRGESLGHLNTEAFF. The DNA of the CDR3 is TGCGCCAGCAGAGGAGAGTCCTTGGGACACCTAAACACTGAAGCTTTCTTT.

The V gene is TRBV2, the J gene TRBJ2-1; 10 bases map to TRBD2. J was trimmed by 4 bases and V by 6 bases; bases with no gene match: 3. CDR3 length: 14 residues. CDR1 SNHLY and CDR2 FYNNEI come from the germline V gene. CDR3: CASRTSGFYNEQFF. The CDR3 DNA follows: TGTGCCAGCAGGACTAGCGGGTTTTACAATGAGCAGTTCTTC.

J is TRBJ2-7 and V is TRBV7-2; 7 nucleotides match TRBD1. This CDR3 region has 16 residues. The V segment lost 5 bases and the J segment 4 bases; nucleotides outside the gene matches: 14. Germline V CDR1 and CDR2: SGHTA, FQGNSA. CDR3 bases: TGTGCCAGCAGCCCAGAGGGACAGCGAACTGGGTACGAGCAGTACTTC. The encoded protein is CASSPEGQRTGYEQYF.

This clone was counted between two and nine times. The rearrangement joins TRBV10-3 to TRBJ1-2; TRBD1 matches at 8 bases. Losses at the gene ends were 5 bases for V and 0 bases for J; bases not matched to a gene: 8. Looked up from germline, CDR1 is ENHRY and CDR2 is SYGVKD. This CDR3 is built from 16 residues. CDR3 nucleotide sequence: TGTGCCATCAGTAAGACAGGGGATCGGGCTAACTATGGCTACACCTTC. Translating it yields CAISKTGDRANYGYTF.

In this sample, this clone turned up once. V gene TRBV30 combines with J gene TRBJ2-7, with a possible D match to TRBD2 (7 bases). This CDR3 spans 15 amino acids. V lost 3 bases to trimming and J lost 5 bases, with 20 bases between them. Germline loops: CDR1 GTSNPN, CDR2 SVGIG (reference sequence). This chain's CDR3 is CAWSAGGAEGDEQYF. For the CDR3, the DNA is TGTGCCTGGAGCGCTGGGGGGGCAGAGGGAGACGAGCAGTACTTC.

The sample holds one count of this clone. This chain links TRBV20-1 with TRBJ1-2; D remains unclear. Trimming removed 3 bases from V and 3 bases from J, with 5 bases in between. Germline-derived CDR1 and CDR2 are DFQATT and SNEGSKA (reference sequence). The CDR3 covers 11 residues. The CDR3 spells CSASVHYGYTF. CDR3 bases: TGCAGTGCTAGCGTTCACTATGGCTACACCTTC.

The chain recombines TRBV3-1 (or the pseudogene TRBV3-2) with TRBJ2-5, with 7 positions matching TRBD2. The length of the CDR3 is 15 residues. V dropped 1 base and J dropped 4; count of bases not matched to a gene: 6. The germline CDR1 and CDR2 sequences are LGHDT and YNNKEL (reference sequence). The CDR3 DNA reads as TGTGCCAGCAGCCAAGGGGCTAGCGGCGGAGAGACCCAGTACTTC. It translates to CASSQGASGGETQYF.

This clone was seen just once. The gene calls are TRBV6-5 and TRBJ2-1, with D perhaps matching TRBD2 (6 bases). Germline V gene data show CDR1 as MNHEY and CDR2 as SVGAGI. Trimming removed 6 bases from V and 2 bases from J, with 14 bases in between. The length of the CDR3 is 15 residues. CDR3 sequence reads: CASRPAGYPYNEQFF. The CDR3, as DNA: TGTGCCAGCAGACCAGCGGGTTACCCCTACAATGAGCAGTTCTTC.

The V gene is TRBV5-5, the J gene TRBJ2-2, with D perhaps matching TRBD1 (5 bases). CDR1 SGHKS and CDR2 YYEKEE come from the germline V gene (reference sequence). V was trimmed by 0 bases and J by 3 bases, leaving 15 bases between them. The length of the CDR3 is 17 residues. The CDR3 here is CASSLVSWGEYTGELFF. The CDR3 DNA is TGTGCCAGCAGCTTGGTTTCGTGGGGCGAATACACCGGGGAGCTGTTTTTT.

This clone came up once. The chain combines TRBV6-4 with TRBJ2-1; TRBD1 aligns across 8 bases. This CDR3 is built from 18 residues. The trim removed 6 bases at V and 8 bases at J, leaving 21 bases unmatched. Germline V gene lookup returns CDR1 MRHNA and CDR2 SNTAGT. The CDR3 DNA reads TGTGCCAGCAGCGCCTCGCCTAATACAGGGGGTAAGGTCCATGAGCAGTTCTTC. Encoded protein: CASSASPNTGGKVHEQFF.